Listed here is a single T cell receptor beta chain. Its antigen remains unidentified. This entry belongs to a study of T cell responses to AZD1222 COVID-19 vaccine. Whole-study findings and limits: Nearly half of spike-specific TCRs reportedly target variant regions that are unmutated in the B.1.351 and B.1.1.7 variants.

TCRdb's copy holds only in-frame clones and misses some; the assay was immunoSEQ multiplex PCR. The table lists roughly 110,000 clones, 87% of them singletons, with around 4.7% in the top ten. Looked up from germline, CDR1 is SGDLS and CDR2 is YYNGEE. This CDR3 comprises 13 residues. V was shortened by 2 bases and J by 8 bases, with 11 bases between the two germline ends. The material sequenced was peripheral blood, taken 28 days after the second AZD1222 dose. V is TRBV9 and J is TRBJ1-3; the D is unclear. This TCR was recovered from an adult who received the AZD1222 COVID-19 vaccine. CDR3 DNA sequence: TGTGCCAGCAGCGTTCCGGGTCGTGACACCATATATTTT. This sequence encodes CASSVPGRDTIYF.